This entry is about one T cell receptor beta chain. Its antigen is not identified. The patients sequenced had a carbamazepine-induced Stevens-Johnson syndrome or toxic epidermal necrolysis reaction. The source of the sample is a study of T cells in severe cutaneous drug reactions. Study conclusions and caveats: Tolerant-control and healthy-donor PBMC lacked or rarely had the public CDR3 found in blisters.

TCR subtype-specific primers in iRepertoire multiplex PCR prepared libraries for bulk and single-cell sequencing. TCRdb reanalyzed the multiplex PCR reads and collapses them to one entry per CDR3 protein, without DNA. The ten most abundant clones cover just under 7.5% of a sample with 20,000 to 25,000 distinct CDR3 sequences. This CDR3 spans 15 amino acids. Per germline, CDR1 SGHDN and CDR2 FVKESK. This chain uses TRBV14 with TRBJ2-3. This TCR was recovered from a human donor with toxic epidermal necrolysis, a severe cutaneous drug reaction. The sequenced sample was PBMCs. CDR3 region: CASSQTRTSTDTQYF. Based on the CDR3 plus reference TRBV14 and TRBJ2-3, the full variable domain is EAGVTQFPSHSVIEKGQTVTLRCDPISGHDNLYWYRRVMGKEIKFLLHFVKESKQDESGMPNNRFLAERTGGTYSTLKVQPAELEDSGVYFCASSQTRTSTDTQYFGPGTRLTVL.